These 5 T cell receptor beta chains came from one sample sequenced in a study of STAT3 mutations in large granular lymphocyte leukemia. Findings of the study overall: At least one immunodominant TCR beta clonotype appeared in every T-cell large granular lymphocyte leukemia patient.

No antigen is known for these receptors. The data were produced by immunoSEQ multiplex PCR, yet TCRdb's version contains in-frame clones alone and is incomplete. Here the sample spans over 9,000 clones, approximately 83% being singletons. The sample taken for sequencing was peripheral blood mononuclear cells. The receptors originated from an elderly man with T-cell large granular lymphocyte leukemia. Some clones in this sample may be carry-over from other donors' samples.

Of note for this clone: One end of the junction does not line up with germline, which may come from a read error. This chain's CDR3 is CASSWGQGSVGSNQPQHF. The CDR3 bases are TGTGCTAGCAGCTGGGGACAGGGGTCGGTAGGCAGCAATCAGCCCCAGCATTTT. V gene TRBV7-7 combines with J gene TRBJ1-5; TRBD1 aligns across 10 bases. The CDR3 is 18 amino acids. CDR1 is SSHAT, CDR2 FNYEAQ, per germline (reference sequence). Together with reference TRBV7-7 and TRBJ1-5, the CDR3 gives the full variable domain: GAGVSQSPRYKVTKRGQDVTLRCDPISSHATLYWYQQALGQGPEFLTYFNYEAQPDKSGLPSDRFSAERPEGSISTLTIQRTEQRDSAMYRCASSWGQGSVGSNQPQHFGDGTRLSIL.

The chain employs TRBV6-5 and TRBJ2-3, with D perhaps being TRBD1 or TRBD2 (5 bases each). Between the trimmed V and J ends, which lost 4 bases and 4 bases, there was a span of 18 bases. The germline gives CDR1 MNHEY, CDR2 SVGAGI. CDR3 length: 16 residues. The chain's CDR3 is CASSWGQGIASDTQYF. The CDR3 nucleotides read TGTGCCAGCAGTTGGGGCCAGGGCATAGCGTCAGATACGCAGTATTTT.

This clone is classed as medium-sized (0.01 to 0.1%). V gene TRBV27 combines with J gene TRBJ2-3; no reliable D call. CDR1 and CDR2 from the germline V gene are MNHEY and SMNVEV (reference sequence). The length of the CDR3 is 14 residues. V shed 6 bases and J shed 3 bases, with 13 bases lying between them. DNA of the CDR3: TGTGCCAGCAGATTAGGGCCGGGTACAGATACGCAGTATTTT. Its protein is CASRLGPGTDTQYF.

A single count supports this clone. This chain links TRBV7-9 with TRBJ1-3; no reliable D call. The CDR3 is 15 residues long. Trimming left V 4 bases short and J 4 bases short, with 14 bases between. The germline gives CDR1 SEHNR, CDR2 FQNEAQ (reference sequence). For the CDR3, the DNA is TGTGCCAGCAGCTCGCCGGGAGTTCTGGGAAACACCATATATTTT. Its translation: CASSSPGVLGNTIYF.

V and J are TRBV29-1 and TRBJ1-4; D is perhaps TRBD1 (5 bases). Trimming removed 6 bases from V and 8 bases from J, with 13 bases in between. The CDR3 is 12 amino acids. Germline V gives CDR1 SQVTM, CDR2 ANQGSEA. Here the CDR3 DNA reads TGCAGCGTCTCTACGTGGGGGGAAAAACTGTTTTTT. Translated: CSVSTWGEKLFF.